The TCR beta chain under discussion was sequenced for a study of T cells in Graves' hyperthyroidism and ophthalmopathy. This CDR3 is 15 amino acids long. CDR1 is LGHDT, CDR2 YNNKEL, per germline (reference sequence). For this clonotype: Mismatch with germline at one junction end may stem from a read error.

TCR beta CDR3 regions were amplified from RNA. A first-round RT-PCR of the TCR CDR3 used the HTBI primer set. MiXCR, run by TCRdb on the multiplex PCR reads, gives a single entry per CDR3 protein. The table includes about 590,000 distinct CDR3 sequences, approximately 14% detected once. The origin of this receptor is a woman younger than 35 with Graves' ophthalmopathy. The specimen was blood. V gene TRBV3-1 combines with J gene TRBJ2-3, with D possibly matching TRBD2 (5 bases). CDR3 protein: CAGSPGLTSTDTQYF. For the CDR3, the DNA is TGTGCCGGCAGCCCAGGACTTACTAGCACAGATACGCAGTATTTT.